These 7 T cell receptor beta chains share one sample of origin, sequenced in a study of T cells after posttransplantation cyclophosphamide (dated by TCRdb to 2016 to 2017). The library was obtained by the immunoSEQ multiplex PCR assay. TCRdb re-hosts the immuneACCESS table, in-frame sequences only. Its copies lack some clones; in the studies checked, an unresolved V gene accounts for under half of them, and the cause for the rest is not known. This sample has about 43,000 clones in its table, and roughly 88% of those were observed once. Of the sample, about 2.5% is held by the ten largest clones. The sample's treatment or condition label, in plain terms: high-dose cyclophosphamide on days +3 and +4 as single-agent GVHD prophylaxis. For conditioning, the PTCy patients got busulfan and fludarabine, then a related or unrelated marrow graft, followed by cyclophosphamide on days +3 and +4. The source was PBMCs, collected 60 to 65 days after allogeneic stem cell transplant with posttransplant cyclophosphamide. The receptors stem from a male patient aged 60-70 years who received an allogeneic stem cell transplant from a related donor and was CMV-positive. After a transplant, not all T cells may be the patient's own; some may come from the graft donor.

This chain connects TRBV4-1 to TRBJ2-7, with 11 bases that match TRBD2. Trimming cost V 4 bases and J 4 bases; bases outside gene matches: 3. The CDR3 is 14 residues long. Germline CDR1 and CDR2: MGHRA and YSYEKL. The CDR3 protein is CASSLGTSGYEQYF. CDR3 sequence (DNA): TGCGCCAGCAGCCTAGGGACTAGCGGATACGAGCAGTACTTC.

The chain employs TRBV5-1 and TRBJ1-6; D perhaps matches TRBD1 (6 bases). Trimming took 0 bases from V and 7 from J, leaving 14 bases between them. Germline V gene data show CDR1 as SGHRS and CDR2 as YFSETQ. This CDR3 contains 16 residues. The CDR3 region has the DNA TGCGCCAGCAGCTTGGTGGTGGGGGCTGGAAATTCACCCCTCCACTTT. This encodes CASSLVVGAGNSPLHF.

Here the CDR3 DNA reads TGTGCCAGCAGTGAAGTTCTCCTCGTAAAACCCGGTGAAAAACTGTTTTTT. Its protein product is CASSEVLLVKPGEKLFF. The chain uses TRBV2 and TRBJ1-4; D is unresolved. CDR1 is SNHLY and CDR2 is FYNNEI in the germline V gene. The CDR3 has 17 residues. V was clipped by 1 base and J by 7 bases, with 19 bases between them.

The chain uses TRBV29-1 and TRBJ2-3; the D gene is possibly TRBD2 (6 bases). The CDR3 runs 14 residues. CDR1 is SQVTM, CDR2 ANQGSEA, per germline. V was shortened by 2 bases and J by 1 base, with 10 bases between the two germline ends. As DNA, the CDR3 is TGCAGCGTTGAACGGGGACTCGGCACAGATACGCAGTATTTT. Translation: CSVERGLGTDTQYF.

This clone was picked up one time. The CDR3 spells CASRMDRANTEAFF. The CDR3 bases are TGTGCCAGCAGAATGGACAGGGCGAACACTGAAGCTTTCTTT. The chain carries TRBV6-4 and TRBJ1-1; TRBD1 agrees at 8 bases. The CDR3 is 14 amino acids. Looked up from germline, CDR1 is MRHNA and CDR2 is SNTAGT. The V and J ends lost 6 bases and 1 base, in that order; junction bases with no gene match: 4.

J is TRBJ1-6 and V is TRBV7-9, with 7 bases lining up with TRBD1. Germline V gene data show CDR1 as SEHNR and CDR2 as FQNEAQ (reference sequence). Germline trimming cut 3 bases from V and 8 bases from J; bases unmatched to any gene: 7. The CDR3 loop spans 15 amino acids. The DNA of the CDR3 is TGTGCCAGCAGCTTCATGACAGGGCCCTATTCACCCCTCCACTTT. It codes for CASSFMTGPYSPLHF.

CDR3 protein: CASSSQDNGYTF. The CDR3 DNA reads as TGTGCCAGCAGTTCACAGGATAATGGCTACACCTTC. This chain links TRBV28 with TRBJ1-2, with D possibly matching TRBD1 (5 bases). Germline V gene lookup returns CDR1 MDHEN and CDR2 SYDVKM. Trimming took 4 bases from V and 6 from J, leaving 9 bases between them. The CDR3 runs 12 residues.